This T cell receptor (beta chain) is from a study of T cell repertoires in cytomegalovirus infection (dated by TCRdb to about 2019). Regarding the complete study: Peptide stimulations targeted recently identified HLA-C-restricted CMV epitopes, whose presentation resists viral immunomodulation, together with well-studied HLA-B-restricted epitopes. The HLA type of each donor mattered for the analysis, because public TCR beta signatures pointed to carriage of CMV infection along with the matching HLA type.

The treatment or condition label corresponds to: in vitro stimulation with specific CMV peptide epitopes to enrich CMV-specific T cells. This clonotype came up a few times. Its cognate antigen has yet to be identified. Per-base qualities were not stored, and no clone one base away is much larger. Results the study describes overall, beyond this receptor: The ex vivo response was dominated by HLA-C-restricted CMV-specific TCR beta clonotypes, which also provided the single most frequent clonotype in two of eight donors. Cumulative frequency of public TCR beta family members discriminated carriers of CMV infection plus the relevant HLA type in this cohort and an independent roughly 340-donor cohort.

Sequencing was carried out with an Illumina HiSeq 1500. Starting from the raw public reads, TCRdb applied fastp trimming at Q25, assembled clones with MiXCR and retained in-frame beta chains. CDR3 protein sequences are deduplicated, and each keeps its most common genes and DNA. This sample has 300,000 to 400,000 distinct CDR3 sequences in its table, and 20% to 25% of those were observed once. The leading ten clones occupy approximately 12% of the sample. Per the germline V gene (reference sequence), LNHDA is the CDR1 and SQIVND is the CDR2. The CDR3 covers 16 residues, taking in both the cysteine and the phenylalanine. The CDR3 DNA has 48 bases and is translated from base 1. V and J are truncated by 5 bases and 7 bases respectively, leaving an intervening sequence of 21 bases.

Sequences were derived from cultured PBMCs, sampled from culture after CMV antigen stimulation. The clonotype comes from a human donor in good health (CMV status not recorded). Some clones in this sample may be carry-over from other donors' samples. The rearrangement joined TRBV19 to TRBJ1-5; the D segment could be TRBD1, given 5 matching bases. The DNA sequence is as follows: TGTGCCAGTAGTTTGGACAACTACCCCTTCTCGCAGCCCCAGCATTTT. Translation gives CASSLDNYPFSQPQHF.